The T cell receptor beta chain under discussion was sequenced for a study of blood T cells in healthy people across ages. As concerns this clonotype: Its antigen is not known.

The authors extracted at least 5 micrograms of total RNA per sample. Findings and limits, study-wide: Naive T cell percentage showed a strong correlation with TCR beta diversity.

With a J-beta primer mix and a sample-barcoded 5' primer, a second PCR ran about 7 to 12 cycles. Each TCR beta cDNA got a 12-nucleotide random molecular identifier. TCRdb reprocessed the 5' RACE reads with MiXCR, giving one entry per CDR3 protein. Among some 750,000 distinct CDR3 sequences, about 20% were seen once, and the ten largest hold 22%. Germline values: CDR1 LNHNV, CDR2 YYDKDF (reference sequence). The germline V and J ends were trimmed by 0 bases and 8 bases, with 16 bases remaining between them. The CDR3 consists of 16 residues. Sequencing was carried out using blood. The rearrangement joins TRBV15 to TRBJ1-4, with D tentatively TRBD1 (5 bases). The TCR sequence derives from a man between 65 and 79 years old in good health. The CDR3 DNA sequence: TGTGCCACCAGCAGAGATCTTAGTAGCCCAGGGGAAAAACTGTTTTTT. Residues: CATSRDLSSPGEKLFF.